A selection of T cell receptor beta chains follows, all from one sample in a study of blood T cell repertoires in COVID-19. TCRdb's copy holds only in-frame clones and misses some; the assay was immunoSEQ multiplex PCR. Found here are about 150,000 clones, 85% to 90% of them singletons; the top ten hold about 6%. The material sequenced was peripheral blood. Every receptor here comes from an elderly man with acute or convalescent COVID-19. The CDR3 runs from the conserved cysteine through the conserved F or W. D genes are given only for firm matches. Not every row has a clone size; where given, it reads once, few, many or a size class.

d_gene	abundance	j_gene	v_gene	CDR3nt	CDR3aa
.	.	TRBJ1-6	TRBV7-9	TGTGCCAGCAGCTCAGGACAGAGTAATTCACCCCTCCACTTT	CASSSGQSNSPLHF
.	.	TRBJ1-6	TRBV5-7	TGTGCCAGCAGCCTGCTCGAGGGACTAGATTCACCCCTCCACTTT	CASSLLEGLDSPLHF
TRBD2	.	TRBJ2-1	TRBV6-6	TGTGCCAGCAGACACACGAGGGAGGGCCTCAATGAGCAGTTCTTC	CASRHTREGLNEQFF
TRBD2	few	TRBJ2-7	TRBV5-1	TGCGCCAGCAGCTTGATTGTCGCTAGCGGGAGGGCCCAGTACTTC	CASSLIVASGRAQYF
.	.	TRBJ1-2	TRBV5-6	TGTGCCAGCAGCTTGTTTCCCGAGACAGATGGCTACACCTTC	CASSLFPETDGYTF
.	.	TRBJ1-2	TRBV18	TGTGCCAGCGCGCATGGAGATGGCTACACCTTC	CASAHGDGYTF
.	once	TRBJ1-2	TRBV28	TGTGCCAGCAGTTTTGGTGGAGTCGGCTACACCTTC	CASSFGGVGYTF
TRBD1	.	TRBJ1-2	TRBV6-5	TGTGCCAGCAGGACGGACAGGATCGATGGCTACACCTTC	CASRTDRIDGYTF
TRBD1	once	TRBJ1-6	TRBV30	TGTGCCTGGAGGAGACAGGGGCGGAATTCACCCCTCCACTTT	CAWRRQGRNSPLHF
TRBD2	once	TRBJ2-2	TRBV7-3	TGTGCCAGCAGCTCACCGGGACTAGCGGGAATGGCCGGGGAGCTGTTTTTT	CASSSPGLAGMAGELFF
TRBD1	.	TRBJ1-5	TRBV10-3	TGTGCCACAAGGACAGGGGGCGAGAATCAGCCCCAGCATTTT	CATRTGGENQPQHF
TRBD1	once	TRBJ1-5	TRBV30	TGTGCCTGGAGCAGTAAGGACAGGGGGCGTTACCAGCCCCAGCATTTT	CAWSSKDRGRYQPQHF
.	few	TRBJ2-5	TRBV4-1	TGCGCCAGCAGCTCCTCACCGGGGTTCCAAGAGACCCAGTACTTC	CASSSSPGFQETQYF
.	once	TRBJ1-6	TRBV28	TGTGCCAGCAGTTTGTTTGCCGGGGCCCTCCACTTT	CASSLFAGALHF
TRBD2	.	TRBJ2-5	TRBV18	TGTGCCAGCTCACCGTTCGCGGGGGAAGAGACCCAGTACTTC	CASSPFAGEETQYF
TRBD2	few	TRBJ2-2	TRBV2	TGTGCCAGCAGTGCGTCGGGGGGCACCGGGGAGCTGTTTTTT	CASSASGGTGELFF
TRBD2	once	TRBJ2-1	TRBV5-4	TGTGCCAGCAGCTGGCTTAGCGGGGCTGCCTACAATGAGCAGTTCTTC	CASSWLSGAAYNEQFF
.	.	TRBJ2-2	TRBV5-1	TGCGCCAGCAGCTTGGACTCTACCGGGGAGCTGTTTTTT	CASSLDSTGELFF
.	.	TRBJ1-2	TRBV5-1	TGCGCCAGCAGTGGGGGGAGCTATGGCTACACCTTC	CASSGGSYGYTF
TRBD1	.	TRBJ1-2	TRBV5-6	TGTGCCAGCAGCCAGGACAGGCTTTATGGCTACACCTTC	CASSQDRLYGYTF
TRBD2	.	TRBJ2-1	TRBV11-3	TGTGCCAGCAGTTCTAGCGGATACAATGAGCAGTTCTTC	CASSSSGYNEQFF
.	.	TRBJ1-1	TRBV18	TGTGCCAGCTCACCGCAACAGCTATTGAACACTGAAGCTTTCTTT	CASSPQQLLNTEAFF
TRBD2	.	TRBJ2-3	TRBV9	TGTGCCAGCAGCGCATCTTTAGCGGGGGGGGGAGATACGCAGTATTTT	CASSASLAGGGDTQYF
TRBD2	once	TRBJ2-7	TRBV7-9	TGTGCCAGCACCGCGGGAGGTTCCTACGAGCAGTACTTC	CASTAGGSYEQYF